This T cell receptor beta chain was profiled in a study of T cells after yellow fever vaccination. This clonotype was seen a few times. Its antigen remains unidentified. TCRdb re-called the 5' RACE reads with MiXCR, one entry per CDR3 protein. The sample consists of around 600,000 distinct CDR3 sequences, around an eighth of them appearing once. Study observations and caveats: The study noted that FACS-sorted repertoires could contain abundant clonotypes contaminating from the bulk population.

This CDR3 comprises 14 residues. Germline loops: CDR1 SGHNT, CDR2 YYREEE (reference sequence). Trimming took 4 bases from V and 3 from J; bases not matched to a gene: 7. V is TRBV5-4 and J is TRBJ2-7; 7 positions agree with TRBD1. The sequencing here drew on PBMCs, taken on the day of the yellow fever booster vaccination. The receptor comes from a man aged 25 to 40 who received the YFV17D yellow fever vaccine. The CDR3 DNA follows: TGTGCCAGCAGCCAGGGGGACACATACTACGAGCAGTACTTC. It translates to CASSQGDTYYEQYF.